The T cell receptor (beta chain) under discussion was sequenced for a study of blood T cells in healthy people across ages. General study results and limits: PBMCs were not sorted, which prevented a conclusive comparison of naive versus antigen-experienced cells.

The CDR3 contains 17 residues. The V gene's germline CDR1 is LGHDT and CDR2 YNNKEL (reference sequence). V lost 4 bases, J lost 0 bases, and 13 bases lay in between. Comments on this clonotype: The antigen remains unidentified.

Combining a sample-barcoded 5' primer with a J-beta primer mix, a second PCR ran for about 7 to 11 cycles. Researchers report that a template-switch adaptor with 12 random nucleotides tagged each cDNA molecule. MiXCR, run by TCRdb on the 5' RACE reads, gives a single entry per CDR3 protein. The repertoire holds 710,000 or so distinct CDR3 sequences, approximately 22% seen once, with 22% in the top ten. The sample comprised blood. The V call is TRBV3-1, the J call TRBJ2-6, with D possibly matching TRBD1 (5 bases). The origin of this receptor is a man in his 70s in good health. CDR3 protein: CASSPGLITSGANVLTF. For the CDR3, the DNA is TGTGCCAGCAGCCCAGGGTTAATCACCTCTGGGGCCAACGTCCTGACTTTC.